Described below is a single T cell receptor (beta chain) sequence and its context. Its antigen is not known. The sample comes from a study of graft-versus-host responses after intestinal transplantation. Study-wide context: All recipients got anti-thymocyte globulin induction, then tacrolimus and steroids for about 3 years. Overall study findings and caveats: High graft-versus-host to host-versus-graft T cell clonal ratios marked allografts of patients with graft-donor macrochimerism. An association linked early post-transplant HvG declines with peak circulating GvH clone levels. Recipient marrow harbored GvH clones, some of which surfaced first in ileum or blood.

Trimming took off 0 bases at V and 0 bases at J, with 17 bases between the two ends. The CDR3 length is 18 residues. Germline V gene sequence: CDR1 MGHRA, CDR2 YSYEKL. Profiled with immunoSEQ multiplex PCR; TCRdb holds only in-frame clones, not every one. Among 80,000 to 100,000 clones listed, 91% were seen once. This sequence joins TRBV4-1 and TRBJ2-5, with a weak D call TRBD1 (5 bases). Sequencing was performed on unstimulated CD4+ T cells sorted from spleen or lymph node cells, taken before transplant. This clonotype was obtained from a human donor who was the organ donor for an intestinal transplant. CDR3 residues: CASSQESRALRYQETQYF. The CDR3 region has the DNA TGCGCCAGCAGCCAAGAAAGCAGGGCGCTCCGATACCAAGAGACCCAGTACTTC.